Following are 5 T cell receptor beta chains from one sample sequenced in a study of blood T cells in healthy people across ages. A J-beta primer mix and a sample-barcoded 5' primer were used in a second PCR of roughly 6 to 11 cycles. TCRdb reprocessed the 5' RACE reads with MiXCR, giving one entry per CDR3 protein. The data show 1.5 million to 2 million distinct CDR3 sequences, less than 50% seen once. The specimen sequenced was blood. These receptors were obtained from a woman aged 35 to 49 in good health.

J is TRBJ2-5 and V is TRBV5-1; TRBD1 agrees at 8 bases. The CDR3 is made up of 13 amino acids. With V trimmed by 7 bases and J by 2 bases, 4 bases remained unmatched. Germline V gives CDR1 SGHRS, CDR2 YFSETQ. The CDR3 nucleotides read TGCGCCAGCCTGGGACAGGCGCAAGAGACCCAGTACTTC. Protein: CASLGQAQETQYF.

The genes are TRBV24-1 and TRBJ1-5; 10 bases are a match to TRBD1. Per germline, CDR1 KGHDR and CDR2 SFDVKD. The CDR3 has 18 amino acids. Trimming cost V 5 bases and J 4 bases; bases outside gene matches: 13. The CDR3 DNA sequence: TGTGCCACCAGTGCTGGGATGGGACAGGGGACGAAAAATCAGCCCCAGCATTTT. This encodes CATSAGMGQGTKNQPQHF.

This chain uses TRBV20-1 with TRBJ2-3; the match to TRBD2 covers 10 bases. V shed 3 bases, J shed 2 bases, and the junction held 2 bases outside the gene matches. This CDR3 has 14 residues. Looked up from germline, CDR1 is DFQATT and CDR2 is SNEGSKA (reference sequence). CDR3 protein: CSARLAGATDTQYF. The CDR3 DNA sequence: TGCAGTGCTAGGCTAGCGGGGGCCACAGATACGCAGTATTTT.

The count of this clonotype is one. The rearrangement joins TRBV6-5 to TRBJ1-6; D remains unclear. Germline-derived CDR1 and CDR2 are MNHEY and SVGAGI. V was trimmed by 0 bases and J by 4 bases, leaving 10 bases between them. The CDR3 runs 16 residues. The CDR3 loop reads CASSYSITEYNSPLHF. CDR3 sequence (DNA): TGTGCCAGCAGTTACTCGATCACAGAATATAATTCACCCCTCCACTTT.

The CDR3 loop is CASGDRDSNQPQHF. CDR3 nucleotide sequence: TGTGCCAGCGGGGACAGGGATAGCAATCAGCCCCAGCATTTT. This chain uses TRBV6-5 with TRBJ1-5, with TRBD1 identical over 9 bases. The CDR3 consists of 14 residues. Germline CDR1 reads MNHEY; CDR2 reads SVGAGI. The ends lost 8 bases at V and 0 bases at J; junction bases unmatched: 2.